This record looks at one TCR beta chain sequence and its context. Its antigen is not known. Germline CDR1 reads SGHTA; CDR2 reads FQGNSA. The CDR3 covers 13 residues. With 4 bases removed from V and 7 bases from J, the gap between germline ends came to 14 bases. This sample stems from a study of T cells in tuberculosis. Study conclusions and caveats: Active tuberculosis alpha repertoires lay closer to GMM-specific TCRs than controls'.

Assay used: immunoSEQ multiplex PCR; TCRdb lists only in-frame clones, some missing. Seen here are fewer than 35,000 clones, roughly 95% observed once, and the top ten hold about 7.6%. The receptor comes from a donor aged 10-29 years with latent tuberculosis or without tuberculosis infection. The specimen sequenced was PBMCs. This chain uses TRBV7-2 with TRBJ2-7, with a tentative D call TRBD1 (5 bases). CDR3 amino acids: CASSSSRVYEQYF. The CDR3 DNA is TGTGCCAGCAGCTCTTCCAGGGTTTATGAGCAGTACTTC.